The T cell receptor beta chain described here comes from a study of blood T cell repertoires in COVID-19. Across the study: T cells, B-cell-depleted T cells, or PBMCs provided the cDNA or gDNA that served as material.

Recruitment covered over 20 US areas and drew participants whose ages spanned roughly 18 to 100 years. Germline CDR1 MNHNS, CDR2 SASEGT. The CDR3 sequence is 15 residues long. The V gene lost 2 bases and the J gene lost 1 base, with 12 bases spanning the gap. In the original workflow: The assay estimated nucleated cells by amplifying reference gene primers. Assay used: immunoSEQ multiplex PCR; TCRdb lists only in-frame clones, some missing. D and trimming come from the DNA, and the V and J calls and clone size come from that table. The sample shows about 150,000 clones, roughly 84% of them seen only once.

The sequencing input was PBMCs or T cells enriched from blood (not recorded which). This TCR derives from a man between 65 and 85 years old who had been exposed to COVID-19. The V gene is TRBV6-1, the J gene TRBJ2-7; D gene unclear. The CDR3 DNA reads TGTGCCAGCAGTGAACAGGTGGGCCCTTCCTACGAGCAGTACTTC. This translates into CASSEQVGPSYEQYF.